What follows describes a single T cell receptor (beta chain). Its antigen is currently unknown. The sample's time point: recipient sample about 28 days before transplant, after cytoreduction. These data belong to a study of T cell clonotyping in hematopoietic cell transplantation. Study-level points and caveats: Pathologically expanded recipient clonotypes increased progressively from day 30 to day 180 as diversity fell.

The CDR3 runs 14 residues. The trim removed 6 bases at V and 3 bases at J, leaving 4 bases unmatched. Germline values: CDR1 SQVTM, CDR2 ANQGSEA. Assay: immunoSEQ multiplex PCR; the TCRdb copy retains only in-frame clones and omits some. Counted here are about 27,000 clones, 70% to 75% occurring once; the ten biggest clones make up roughly 6%. The sequences come from peripheral blood mononuclear cells, collected before stem cell transplant. The sequence was collected from a man aged 50-60 years with myelodysplastic syndrome. Some clones in this sample may be carry-over from other donors' samples. The V gene is TRBV29-1, the J gene TRBJ2-1; 11 bases agree with TRBD2. The DNA for the CDR3 is TGCAGCGTACCGGGACTAGCGGTCTACAATGAGCAGTTCTTC. Protein product: CSVPGLAVYNEQFF.